Presented here are 12 T cell receptor beta chains from one specimen sequenced in a study of shared T cell receptors in the human thymus (dated by TCRdb to 2020 to 2022). The library came from the immunoSEQ multiplex PCR assay. TCRdb took this table from immuneACCESS and kept in-frame rearrangements with V and J called. Such tables lack part of the clones; where checked against another copy, unresolved V genes explain under half of the gap, and the rest is unexplained. Within this sample are just under 550,000 clones, with around three quarters of them counted one time only. About 0.013% of the sample lies in the top ten. In addition, the sample was reused for a study of human thymus T cells.

What was sequenced was thymocytes. The receptors derive from a boy under two years old with a congenital heart defect. Donor details come from another sample of the same person, matched by shared clones.

The V call is TRBV6-5, the J call TRBJ1-2, with 7 bases lining up with TRBD1. Per the germline V gene, CDR1 is MNHEY and CDR2 is SVGAGI. The CDR3 runs to 16 residues. Unmatched junction bases numbered 9, after V lost 2 bases and J lost 3 bases. DNA for the CDR3: TGTGCCAGCAGTTACACGGGACAGCTTAAAGACTATGGCTACACCTTC. Its protein product is CASSYTGQLKDYGYTF.

This clone was seen just once. The V call is TRBV11-2, the J call TRBJ2-3; 9 bases are shared with TRBD1. The J segment lost 3 bases and the V segment lost 5 bases, leaving 9 bases of the junction unmatched. CDR1 and CDR2 from the germline V gene are SGHAT and FQNNGV. This CDR3 contains 16 residues. The CDR3 nucleotides are TGTGCCAGCAGCGAAGAACAGGGGGCAAGGACAGATACGCAGTATTTT. Residues: CASSEEQGARTDTQYF.

The chain uses TRBV19 and TRBJ2-7, with 12 positions matching TRBD2. The CDR3 runs to 19 residues. Trimming at V came to 1 base and at J to 3 bases, leaving 13 bases not matched to a gene. Germline values: CDR1 LNHDA, CDR2 SQIVND (reference sequence). CDR3 sequence reads: CASSIGSLAGGPPYYEQYF. CDR3 nucleotides: TGTGCCAGTAGTATAGGGTCACTAGCGGGAGGACCCCCTTACTACGAGCAGTACTTC.

The sample holds a few counts of this clone. V usage is TRBV4-3 and J usage is TRBJ2-3, with 12 bases identical to TRBD2. Germline V gene lookup returns CDR1 LGHNA and CDR2 YSLEER. The junction had 8 bases not matched to a gene; V was cut back by 1 base and J by 3 bases. The CDR3 totals 18 residues. The chain's CDR3 is CASSQGLAGDPGTDTQYF. The CDR3 nucleotides are TGCGCCAGCAGCCAAGGACTAGCGGGAGACCCGGGGACAGATACGCAGTATTTT.

This chain links TRBV28 with TRBJ2-7; 9 bases fit TRBD1. The CDR3 consists of 15 residues. The germline V gene encodes CDR1 MDHEN and CDR2 SYDVKM. The trim removed 5 bases at V and 1 base at J, leaving 6 bases unmatched. The CDR3 nucleotides read TGTGCCAGCAGTCCAGGGGACAGGGATTCCTACGAGCAGTACTTC. Protein: CASSPGDRDSYEQYF.

The sample holds one count of this clone. The V call is TRBV11-2, the J call TRBJ1-4, with 9 bases lining up with TRBD1. The CDR3 loop spans 18 amino acids. Germline V CDR1 and CDR2: SGHAT, FQNNGV. The junction had 8 bases not matched to a gene; V was cut back by 3 bases and J by 0 bases. The chain's CDR3 is CASSFLPGQGSTNEKLFF. The CDR3 DNA sequence: TGTGCCAGCAGCTTTCTACCGGGACAGGGCTCAACTAATGAAAAACTGTTTTTT.

This clone was detected a few times. V usage is TRBV11-2 and J usage is TRBJ2-2, with 12 bases aligning to TRBD2. The junction had 2 bases not matched to a gene; V was cut back by 1 base and J by 5 bases. Germline CDR1 SGHAT, CDR2 FQNNGV. The CDR3 length is 16 residues. CDR3: CASSLGLAGATGELFF. The CDR3 DNA is TGTGCCAGCAGCTTAGGACTAGCGGGAGCGACCGGGGAGCTGTTTTTT.

CDR3 DNA sequence: TGTGCCAGCAGTGACTCTCCGGGGAAGGGCTACACCTTC. Translation: CASSDSPGKGYTF. The chain carries TRBV6-4 and TRBJ1-2, with D unresolved. CDR3 length: 13 residues. Trimming cost V 0 bases and J 8 bases, with 10 bases left between them. The V gene's germline CDR1 is MRHNA and CDR2 SNTAGT.

The chain couples TRBV6-6 to TRBJ2-7; TRBD1 matches 8 bases. The ends lost 2 bases at V and 6 bases at J; junction bases unmatched: 12. CDR3 length equals 16 residues. Germline V gives CDR1 MNHNY, CDR2 SVGAGI (reference sequence). This CDR3 reads CASSYHRGEPLCEQYF. In DNA, the CDR3 is TGTGCCAGCAGTTACCACAGGGGGGAGCCTCTCTGCGAGCAGTACTTC.

The J gene is TRBJ2-7, the V gene TRBV27; a possible D gene is TRBD2 (5 bases). The CDR3 length is 12 residues. Germline CDR1 MNHEY, CDR2 SMNVEV (reference sequence). The V and J ends lost 6 bases and 3 bases respectively, with 9 bases between them. In DNA form, the CDR3 reads TGTGCCAGCAGCTCCGGGGACTACGAGCAGTACTTC. This gives the protein CASSSGDYEQYF.

The V call is TRBV4-1, the J call TRBJ2-7, with TRBD2 matching over 13 bases. Germline V gene data show CDR1 as MGHRA and CDR2 as YSYEKL. V shed 0 bases and J 5 bases; nucleotides not matched to a gene: 13. This CDR3 has 19 residues. The CDR3 DNA sequence: TGCGCCAGCAGCCAAGATCTACTAGCGGGAGGGCTCACGCTCGACGAGCAGTACTTC. Translating it yields CASSQDLLAGGLTLDEQYF.

This clone appeared once. The chain uses TRBV27 and TRBJ2-1; 8 positions match TRBD1. CDR1 MNHEY and CDR2 SMNVEV come from the germline V gene (reference sequence). V lost 3 bases and J lost 1; bases outside the gene matches: 8. CDR3 length: 17 amino acids. CDR3 residues: CASSLRQGLKSYNEQFF. In DNA form, the CDR3 reads TGTGCCAGCAGTTTGCGACAGGGGCTGAAGTCCTACAATGAGCAGTTCTTC.